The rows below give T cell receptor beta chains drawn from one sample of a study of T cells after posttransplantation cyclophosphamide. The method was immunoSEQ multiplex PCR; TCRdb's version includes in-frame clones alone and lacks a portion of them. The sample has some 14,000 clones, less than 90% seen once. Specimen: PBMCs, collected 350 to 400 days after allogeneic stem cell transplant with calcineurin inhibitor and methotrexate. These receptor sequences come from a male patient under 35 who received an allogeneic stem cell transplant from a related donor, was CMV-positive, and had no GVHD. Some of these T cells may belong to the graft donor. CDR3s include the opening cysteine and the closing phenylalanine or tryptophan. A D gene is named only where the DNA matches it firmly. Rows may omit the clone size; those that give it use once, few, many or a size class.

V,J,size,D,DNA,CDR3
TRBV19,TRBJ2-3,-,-,TGTGCCAGTAGTATACCGACTAGCACAGATACGCAGTATTTT,CASSIPTSTDTQYF
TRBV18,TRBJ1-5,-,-,TGTGCCAGCTCACCACCGACAGGTACACACCGCAATCAGCCCCAGCATTTT,CASSPPTGTHRNQPQHF
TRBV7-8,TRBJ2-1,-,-,TGTGCCAGCAGCTTAGTAGTAGGGGTCAGTGAGCAGTTCTTC,CASSLVVGVSEQFF
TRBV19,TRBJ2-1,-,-,TGTGCCAGCGAACAGGGTGGTAGCTACAATGAGCAGTTCTTC,CASEQGGSYNEQFF
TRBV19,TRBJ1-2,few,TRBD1,TGTGCCTCAAGGACAGGGGGAAGCTATGGCTACACCTTC,CASRTGGSYGYTF
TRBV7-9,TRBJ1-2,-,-,TGTGCCAGCAGCCCTCCCACTCTTCTCTATGGCTACACCTTC,CASSPPTLLYGYTF
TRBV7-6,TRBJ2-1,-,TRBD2,TGTGCCAGCAGCTTAGCCAAACTCCTAGCGGGAGGAGGGAGTGAGCAGTTCTTC,CASSLAKLLAGGGSEQFF
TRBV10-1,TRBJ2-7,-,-,TGCGCCAGCAGTGCCAACAGGGCCTACGAGCAGTACTTC,CASSANRAYEQYF
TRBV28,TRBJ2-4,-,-,TGTGCCAGCAGTCCCCTGAGAGGGGGGGTTGGCATTCAGTACTTC,CASSPLRGGVGIQYF
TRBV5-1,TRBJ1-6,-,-,TGCGCCAGCAGCTTGCTACAGACTAATTCACCCCTCCACTTT,CASSLLQTNSPLHF
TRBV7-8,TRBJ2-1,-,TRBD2,TGTGCCAGCAGCGAAAGGACTAGCGGGAGTGCTAGTGAGCAGTTCTTC,CASSERTSGSASEQFF
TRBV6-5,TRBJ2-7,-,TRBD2,TGTGCCAGCAGTTACACGTTAGCGGGAGCCTACGAGCAGTACTTC,CASSYTLAGAYEQYF
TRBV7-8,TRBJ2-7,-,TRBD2,TGTGCCAGCAGCTACTCAGTGGGTGGGCTAGCGGGGTTAGCGGAGCAGTACTTC,CASSYSVGGLAGLAEQYF
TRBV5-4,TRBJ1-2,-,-,TGTGCCAGCAGCTTCGGGGGGGGCCATGGCTATGGCTACACCTTC,CASSFGGGHGYGYTF
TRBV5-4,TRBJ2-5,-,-,TGTGCCAGCAGCTTGATTAGCGAGGAGACCCAGTACTTC,CASSLISEETQYF
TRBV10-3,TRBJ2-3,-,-,TGTGCCATCAGTGAGTCGCAGGGAAGCACAGATACGCAGTATTTT,CAISESQGSTDTQYF
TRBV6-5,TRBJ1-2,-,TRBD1,TGTGCCAGCAGCAAGGGACAGTCCTATGGCTACACCTTC,CASSKGQSYGYTF
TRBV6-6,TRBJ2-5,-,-,TGTGCCAGCACCGCCGGGACAAGCCAAGAGACCCAGTACTTC,CASTAGTSQETQYF
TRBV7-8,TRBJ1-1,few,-,TGTGCCAGCAGCTTAGAAGGAGGAATGAACACTGAAGCTTTCTTT,CASSLEGGMNTEAFF
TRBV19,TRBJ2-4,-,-,TGTGCCAGTACCCCTCCGCAGGGGCTAGCCAAAAACATTCAGTACTTC,CASTPPQGLAKNIQYF
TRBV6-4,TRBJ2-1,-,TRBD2,TGTGCCAGCAGCGAGACTAGCGGCGGGAGTGAGCAGTTCTTC,CASSETSGGSEQFF
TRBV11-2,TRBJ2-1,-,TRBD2,TGTGCCAGCAGCTTAGGCGGGGGCTCCTACAATGAGCAGTTCTTC,CASSLGGGSYNEQFF
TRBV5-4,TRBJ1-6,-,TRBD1,TGTGCCAGCAGCTTAGGGGGCGCGGGATCACCCCTCCACTTT,CASSLGGAGSPLHF
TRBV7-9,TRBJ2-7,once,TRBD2,TGTGCCAGCAGCCCTGGACTAGCGGGAGGGGTTTGGGAGCAGTACTTC,CASSPGLAGGVWEQYF
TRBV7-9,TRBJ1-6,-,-,TGTGCCAGCAGCCCGTTTCAGGGAAATTCACCCCTCCACTTT,CASSPFQGNSPLHF
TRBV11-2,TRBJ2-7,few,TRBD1,TGTGCCAGCGGACAGGGATTCCACGAGCAGTACTTC,CASGQGFHEQYF
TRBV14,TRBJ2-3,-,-,TGTGCCAGCAGCCAAGACTTTAGAAGCGGAGCCCGGGTTTTT,CASSQDFRSGARVF
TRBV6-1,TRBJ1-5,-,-,TGTGCCAGCAGTGCCCCCCTGGGGGCGGGTAGCAATCAGCCCCAGCATTTT,CASSAPLGAGSNQPQHF
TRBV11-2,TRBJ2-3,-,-,TGTGCCAGCAGCCAAACTAGGCCCCACACAGATACGCAGTATTTT,CASSQTRPHTDTQYF
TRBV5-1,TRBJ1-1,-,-,TGCGCCAGCAGCCGGACAATTCCTGTTGGGGGCAGGTCGAACACTGAAGCTTTCTTT,CASSRTIPVGGRSNTEAFF
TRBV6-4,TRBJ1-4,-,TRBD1,TGTGCCAGCAGTGACTCGACAGGGGGCATTGAAAAACTGTTTTTT,CASSDSTGGIEKLFF
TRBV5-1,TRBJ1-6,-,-,TGCGCCAGCCGATACGGGGTAGGGCCCAATTCACCCCTCCACTTT,CASRYGVGPNSPLHF
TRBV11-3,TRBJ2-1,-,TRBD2,TGTGCCAGCAGCTTAGCCGCGGGAGGGAGAGTAAATGAGCAGTTCTTC,CASSLAAGGRVNEQFF
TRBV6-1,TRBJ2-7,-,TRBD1,TGTGCCAGCAGTGCCCGGACAGGTTTTTCGCGTGAGCAGTACTTC,CASSARTGFSREQYF
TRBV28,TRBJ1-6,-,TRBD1,TGTGCCAGCAGCATGAGGACAGGGGGCATTGGTTCACCCCTCCACTTT,CASSMRTGGIGSPLHF
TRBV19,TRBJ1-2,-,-,TGCGCCAGTAGTATAGTTACGGCGCGGGGCTACACCTTC,CASSIVTARGYTF